What follows are 18 T cell receptor beta chains derived from one specimen sequenced in a study of shared clonotypes between healthy human individuals. Profiling relied on immunoSEQ multiplex PCR, and the TCRdb table lists in-frame clones only, not all of them. This sample has over a million clones, with around 82% found just once. Material: memory CD4+ T cells from PBMCs. Subset meaning: CD45RA-negative fraction. The receptors originated from a young man in good health. Some clones in this sample may be carry-over from other donors' samples.

V is TRBV29-1 and J is TRBJ2-3, with TRBD2 matching over 8 bases. The CDR3 extends over 15 amino acids. After removal of 4 bases from V and 4 bases from J, the junction contained 10 bases not matched to a gene. In germline, CDR1 is SQVTM, CDR2 ANQGSEA. CDR3 sequence (DNA): TGCAGCGTTGTTGGTCCGGGAGGGGGAGCAGATACGCAGTATTTT. It specifies CSVVGPGGGADTQYF.

The rearrangement uses TRBV5-4 and TRBJ1-2; D is ambiguous. The CDR3 is made up of 15 amino acids. Germline V CDR1 and CDR2: SGHNT, YYREEE (reference sequence). Trimming removed 5 bases at V and 4 bases at J, with 18 bases between. The CDR3, as DNA: TGTGCCAGCAGTCCGGTGACGGAATCGGGCTATGGCTACACCTTC. The encoded protein is CASSPVTESGYGYTF.

The chain employs TRBV29-1 and TRBJ2-3; tentatively, D is TRBD1 or TRBD2 (5 bases each). The CDR3 is 12 amino acids. Per the germline V gene, CDR1 is SQVTM and CDR2 is ANQGSEA. CDR3 protein: CVGGGGTDTQYF. CDR3 in DNA: TGCGTGGGTGGGGGAGGCACAGATACGCAGTATTTT.

The chain couples TRBV7-2 to TRBJ2-5, with D uncertain. Trimming removed 5 bases at V and 1 base at J, with 8 bases between. Looked up from germline, CDR1 is SGHTA and CDR2 is FQGNSA. This CDR3 is 13 amino acids long. CDR3 coding DNA: TGTGCCAGCAGCCCTAAGATCCAAGAGACCCAGTACTTC. It codes for CASSPKIQETQYF. The variable domain in full, with the rest retrieved from reference TRBV7-2 and TRBJ2-5, is GAGVSQSPSNKVTEKGKDVELRCDPISGHTALYWYRQSLGQGLEFLIYFQGNSAPDKSGLPSDRFSAERTGGSVSTLTIQRTQQEDSAVYLCASSPKIQETQYFGPGTRLLVL.

The V call is TRBV5-1, the J call TRBJ2-1; 13 bases are shared with TRBD2. Germline V gene data show CDR1 as SGHRS and CDR2 as YFSETQ. With 0 bases clipped from V and 10 bases from J, the junction kept 13 bases outside the gene matches. This CDR3 is 18 amino acids long. The CDR3 sequence: CASSLVVRLGTSGNEQFF. CDR3 coding DNA: TGCGCCAGCAGCTTGGTGGTGAGGCTCGGGACTAGCGGGAACGAGCAGTTCTTC. Based on the CDR3 plus reference TRBV5-1 and TRBJ2-1, the full variable domain is KAGVTQTPRYLIKTRGQQVTLSCSPISGHRSVSWYQQTPGQGLQFLFEYFSETQRNKGNFPGRFSGRQFSNSRSEMNVSTLELGDSALYLCASSLVVRLGTSGNEQFFGPGTRLTVL.

The chain joins TRBV28 to TRBJ2-7; D perhaps matches TRBD2 (6 bases). Deletions cut 2 bases from V and 5 bases from J, with 13 bases between. From germline, CDR1 is MDHEN and CDR2 SYDVKM. The CDR3 sequence is 14 residues long. CDR3 sequence (DNA): TGTGCCAGCAGTTTAAGCGGCAGGGAGGACGAGCAGTACTTC. Translating gives CASSLSGREDEQYF.

In this sample, this clone turned up once. This chain joins TRBV4-1 and TRBJ2-3, with D tentatively TRBD1 or TRBD2 (5 bases each). Trimming stripped 7 bases from V and 4 bases from J, with 15 bases between. Germline V gives CDR1 MGHRA, CDR2 YSYEKL. The CDR3 spans 14 residues. CDR3 DNA sequence: TGCGCCAGCAAAGGGAGTGGGGGATCAGATACGCAGTATTTT. It is translated as CASKGSGGSDTQYF.

The rearrangement joins TRBV19 to TRBJ1-3, with D maybe TRBD1 (5 bases). In germline, CDR1 is LNHDA, CDR2 SQIVND (reference sequence). The CDR3 loop spans 17 amino acids. Trimming left V 6 bases short and J 4 bases short, with 22 bases between. The CDR3 loop reads CASSRLRASREGNTIYF. DNA for the CDR3: TGTGCCAGTAGCCGCCTCCGGGCCTCCAGGGAGGGAAACACCATATATTTT.

V is TRBV5-1 and J is TRBJ2-1; tentative D call: TRBD2 (7 bases). The CDR3 runs to 15 residues. Between the trimmed V and J ends, which lost 4 bases and 6 bases, there was a span of 17 bases. CDR1 SGHRS and CDR2 YFSETQ come from the germline V gene. The CDR3 bases are TGCGCCAGCAGCCCCTTAGGGGGAGGGCCCAATGAGCAGTTCTTC. It codes for CASSPLGGGPNEQFF.

The rearrangement joins TRBV28 to TRBJ1-4; D ambiguous. The CDR3 has 16 residues. The V end was cut by 7 bases, the J end by 5 bases, with 20 bases between. Germline values: CDR1 MDHEN, CDR2 SYDVKM. CDR3 nucleotides: TGTGCCAGCACCTCCATAACGGCGGATCTGAATGAAAAACTGTTTTTT. Translating gives CASTSITADLNEKLFF.

The chain uses TRBV6-5 and TRBJ1-2; 7 nucleotides line up with TRBD1. Germline assignment: CDR1 MNHEY and CDR2 SVGAGI. CDR3 length: 13 residues. After removal of 6 bases from V and 3 bases from J, the junction contained 4 bases not matched to a gene. This CDR3 is CASSWDSHYGYTF. In DNA, the CDR3 is TGTGCCAGCAGCTGGGACAGCCACTATGGCTACACCTTC.

The V call is TRBV2, the J call TRBJ2-1; weak D call: TRBD2 (5 bases). This CDR3 is 13 amino acids long. V was cut by 10 bases and J by 0 bases, with 10 bases left in between. In germline, CDR1 is SNHLY, CDR2 FYNNEI. CDR3 region: CAIRGSSYNEQFF. CDR3 in DNA: TGTGCCATCCGGGGAAGCTCCTACAATGAGCAGTTCTTC.

The chain couples TRBV25-1 to TRBJ2-1; a possible D gene is TRBD1 (5 bases). Germline V gene sequence: CDR1 MGHDK, CDR2 SYGVNS. Trimming removed 6 bases at V and 6 bases at J, with 21 bases between. The CDR3 consists of 16 residues. The CDR3 region is CASSHNVGRPFNEQFF. In DNA, the CDR3 is TGTGCCAGCAGCCATAACGTGGGGCGCCCTTTCAATGAGCAGTTCTTC.

The V and J genes are TRBV9 and TRBJ2-5, with 10 bases matching TRBD2. After removal of 3 bases from V and 5 bases from J, the junction contained 10 bases not matched to a gene. The CDR3 is 16 residues long. Germline loops: CDR1 SGDLS, CDR2 YYNGEE. CDR3 in DNA: TGTGCCAGCAGCGCTCGGACTAGCGGAGGTATGGAGACCCAGTACTTC. Residues: CASSARTSGGMETQYF.

This clone was detected ten times or more. The CDR3 protein is CASSSPGAYEQYF. The CDR3 DNA is TGTGCCAGCAGCTCCCCCGGGGCCTACGAGCAGTACTTC. The J gene is TRBJ2-7, the V gene TRBV7-6, with D possibly being TRBD2 (5 bases). Trimming removed 4 bases from V and 2 bases from J, with 9 bases in between. The length of the CDR3 is 13 residues. In germline, CDR1 is SGHVS, CDR2 FNYEAQ.

The chain has TRBV29-1 and TRBJ1-3; D is ambiguous. Germline CDR1 is SQVTM and CDR2 is ANQGSEA. This CDR3 has 18 residues. Deletions cut 3 bases from V and 0 bases from J, with 21 bases between. The CDR3: CSVEVDFRVGASGNTIYF. The CDR3 nucleotides are TGCAGCGTTGAGGTGGATTTTCGGGTGGGCGCCTCTGGAAACACCATATATTTT.

The V call is TRBV6-6, the J call TRBJ2-1; 7 bases fit TRBD2. The germline V gene encodes CDR1 MNHNY and CDR2 SVGAGI (reference sequence). CDR3 length: 14 residues. With V trimmed by 6 bases and J by 2 bases, 4 bases remained unmatched. CDR3 DNA sequence: TGTGCCAGCAGCCCCGGGACTACCTACAATGAGCAGTTCTTC. Translation: CASSPGTTYNEQFF.

The chain uses TRBV28 and TRBJ2-5; TRBD1 agrees at 7 bases. Trimming cost V 4 bases and J 4 bases; bases outside gene matches: 6. Looked up from germline, CDR1 is MDHEN and CDR2 is SYDVKM. The CDR3 extends over 14 amino acids. CDR3 sequence (DNA): TGTGCCAGCAGTTCTCAGGGGGAAGGAGAGACCCAGTACTTC. Residues: CASSSQGEGETQYF.